This T cell receptor beta chain is from a study of blood T cells in healthy people across ages. Points from the study as a whole: It was held that diversity estimates obtained from one million T cells represented underestimates. More naive CD4+ cells and higher diversity were found in long-lived than in aged donors.

Concerning this clonotype itself: Its antigen is unidentified.

For the second PCR, which ran for 7 to 11 cycles, a sample-barcoded 5' primer and a J-beta primer mix were used. A tag from a template-switch adaptor with 12 random nucleotides marked each cDNA molecule. Sequencing yielded, for each sample, at least 3 million paired-end reads carrying CDR3. MiXCR, applied by TCRdb to the 5' RACE reads, yields one record per CDR3 protein. The data hold 780,000 or so distinct CDR3 sequences, with more than 50% observed a single time. The CDR3 consists of 14 residues. V dropped 6 bases and J dropped 11; count of bases not matched to a gene: 12. Material for sequencing was blood. The V gene is TRBV12-3 or TRBV12-4, the J gene TRBJ2-5; 10 bases fit TRBD2. The receptor's source is a man aged 35-49 years in good health. The CDR3 spells CASSPRTSGTQQYF. CDR3 sequence (DNA): TGTGCCAGCAGCCCACGGACTAGCGGTACGCAGCAGTACTTC.